This T cell receptor beta chain is drawn from a study of metastatic and nonmetastatic thyroid tumors (dated by TCRdb to 2018 to 2021). Regarding the research as a whole: The researchers compared repertoires between peripheral blood samples and tumor or nodule tissue samples from patients with malignant or benign thyroid disease.

The library was built by means of PCR. These reads were obtained on an Illumina HiSeq 4000. High-throughput sequencing was used to profile the CDR3 region of the TCR beta-chain in every patient. On the study's bioinformatics: A classifier to discriminate distant-metastatic papillary thyroid cancer patients was built from CDR3 differences across clinicopathological groups. Repertoire diversity was assessed with the Shannon index, and tumor-blood repertoire similarity with the Morisita-Horn index. TCRdb trimmed public reads at Q25 via fastp, called clones via MiXCR and kept in-frame beta chains. For this entry, the V and J calls and clone size follow TCRdb and not the study's own pipeline. The sample table shows 100,000 or so clones, and about 15% are seen once. The leading ten clones occupy roughly 4% of the sample. This clone was detected ten times or more. Which antigen it targets is not known. No clone much larger than this one lies a single base away; base qualities are absent.

No treatment had been received by any patient before thyroid surgery. Using T-cell receptor beta sequencing, the researchers looked back retrospectively at clinical samples from patients, gathered between about 2012 and 2018. V gives up 0 bases and J gives up 10 bases, and the segment between their germline ends measures 10 bases. The cysteine opens and the phenylalanine closes a CDR3 of 13 amino acids. CDR3 DNA only is kept here, 39 bases in frame from base 1. The germline V gene (reference sequence) gives CDR1 as LNHNV and CDR2 as YYDKDF. Points the paper makes about the study in general: In both blood and tumor samples, malignant tumors were reported to have significantly higher TCR beta diversity than benign nodules.

Recombination linked TRBV15 to TRBJ1-3; tentative D gene TRBD1, with 6 bases matching. Sequenced material: blood. The receptor comes from a female donor with papillary thyroid cancer or a benign thyroid nodule (not recorded which). Some clones in this sample may be carry-over from other donors' samples. At the DNA level, the sequence is TGTGCCACCAGCAGAGATCAGGGGAATACCATATATTTT. The resulting protein is CATSRDQGNTIYF.